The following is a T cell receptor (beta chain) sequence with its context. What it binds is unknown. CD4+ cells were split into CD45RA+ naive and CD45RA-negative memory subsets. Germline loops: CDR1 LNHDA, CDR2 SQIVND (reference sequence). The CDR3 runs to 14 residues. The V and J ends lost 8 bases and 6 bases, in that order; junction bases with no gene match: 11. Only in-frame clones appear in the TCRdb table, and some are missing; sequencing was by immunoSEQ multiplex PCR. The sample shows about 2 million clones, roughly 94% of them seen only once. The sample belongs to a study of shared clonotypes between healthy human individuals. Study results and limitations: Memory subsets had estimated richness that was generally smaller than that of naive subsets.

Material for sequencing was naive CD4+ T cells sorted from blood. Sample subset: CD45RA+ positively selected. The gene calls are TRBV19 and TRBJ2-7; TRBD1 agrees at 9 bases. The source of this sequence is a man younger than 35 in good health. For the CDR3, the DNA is TGTGCCAGTGCCTCTGGACAGGGGATCGGCGAGCAGTACTTC. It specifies CASASGQGIGEQYF.